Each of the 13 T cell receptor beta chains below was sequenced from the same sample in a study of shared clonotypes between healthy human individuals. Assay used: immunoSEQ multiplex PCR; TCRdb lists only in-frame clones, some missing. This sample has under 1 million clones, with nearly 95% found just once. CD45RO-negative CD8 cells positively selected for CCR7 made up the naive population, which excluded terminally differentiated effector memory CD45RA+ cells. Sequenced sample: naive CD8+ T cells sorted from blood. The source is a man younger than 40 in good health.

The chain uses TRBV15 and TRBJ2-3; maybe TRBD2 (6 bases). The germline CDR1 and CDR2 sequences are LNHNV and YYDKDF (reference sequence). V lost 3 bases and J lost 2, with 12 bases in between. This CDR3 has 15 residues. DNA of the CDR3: TGTGCCACCAGCAGTAGCGGAAGCTTCACAGATACGCAGTATTTT. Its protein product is CATSSSGSFTDTQYF.

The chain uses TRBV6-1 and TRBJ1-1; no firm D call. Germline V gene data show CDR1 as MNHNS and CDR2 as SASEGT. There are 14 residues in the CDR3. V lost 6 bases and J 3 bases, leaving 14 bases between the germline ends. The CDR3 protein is CASRRLAGDTEAFF. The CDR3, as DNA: TGTGCCAGCAGACGTCTCGCAGGCGACACTGAAGCTTTCTTT.

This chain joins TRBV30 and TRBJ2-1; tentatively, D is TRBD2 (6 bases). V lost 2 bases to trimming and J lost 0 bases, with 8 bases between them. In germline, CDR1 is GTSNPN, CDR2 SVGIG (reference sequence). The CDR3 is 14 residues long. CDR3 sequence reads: CAWSFGSSYNEQFF. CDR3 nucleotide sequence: TGTGCCTGGAGTTTCGGGAGCTCCTACAATGAGCAGTTCTTC.

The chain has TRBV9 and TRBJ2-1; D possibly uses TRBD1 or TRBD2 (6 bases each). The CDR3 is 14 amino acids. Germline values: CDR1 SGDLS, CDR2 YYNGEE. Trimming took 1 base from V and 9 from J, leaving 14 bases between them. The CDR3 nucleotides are TGTGCCAGCAGCGTATTCGGAGGGGGACTTGAGCAGTTCTTC. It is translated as CASSVFGGGLEQFF.

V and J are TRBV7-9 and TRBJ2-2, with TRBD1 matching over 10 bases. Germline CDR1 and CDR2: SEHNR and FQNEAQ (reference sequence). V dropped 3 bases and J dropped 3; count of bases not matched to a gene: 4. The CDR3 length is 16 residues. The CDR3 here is CASSFTTGGYTGELFF. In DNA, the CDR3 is TGTGCCAGCAGCTTTACGACAGGGGGCTACACCGGGGAGCTGTTTTTT.

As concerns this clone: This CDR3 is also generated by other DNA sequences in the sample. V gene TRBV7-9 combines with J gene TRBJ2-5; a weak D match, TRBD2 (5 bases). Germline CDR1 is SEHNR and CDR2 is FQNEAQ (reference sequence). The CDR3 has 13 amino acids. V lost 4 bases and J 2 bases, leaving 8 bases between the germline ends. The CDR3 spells CASSSTGQETQYF. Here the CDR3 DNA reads TGTGCCAGCAGCTCGACGGGGCAAGAGACCCAGTACTTC.

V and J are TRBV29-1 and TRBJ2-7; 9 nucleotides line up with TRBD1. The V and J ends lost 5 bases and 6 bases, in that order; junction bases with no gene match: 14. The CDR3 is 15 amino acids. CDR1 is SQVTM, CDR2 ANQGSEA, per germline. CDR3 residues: CSVSDSGTGWPEQYF. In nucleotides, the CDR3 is TGCAGCGTTTCAGATTCCGGGACAGGGTGGCCCGAGCAGTACTTC.

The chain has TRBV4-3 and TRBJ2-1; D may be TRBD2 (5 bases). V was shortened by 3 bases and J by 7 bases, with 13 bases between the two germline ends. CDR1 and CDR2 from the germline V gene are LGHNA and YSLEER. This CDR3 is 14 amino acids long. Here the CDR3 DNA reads TGCGCCAGCAGCCAGGACTCTATGGGGAATGAGCAGTTCTTC. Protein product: CASSQDSMGNEQFF.

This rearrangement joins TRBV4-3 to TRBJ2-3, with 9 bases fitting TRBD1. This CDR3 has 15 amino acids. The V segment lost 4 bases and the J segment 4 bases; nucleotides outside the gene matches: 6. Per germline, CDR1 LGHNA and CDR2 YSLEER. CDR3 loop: CASSLSDRGADTQYF. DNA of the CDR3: TGCGCCAGCAGCCTATCGGACAGGGGCGCAGATACGCAGTATTTT.

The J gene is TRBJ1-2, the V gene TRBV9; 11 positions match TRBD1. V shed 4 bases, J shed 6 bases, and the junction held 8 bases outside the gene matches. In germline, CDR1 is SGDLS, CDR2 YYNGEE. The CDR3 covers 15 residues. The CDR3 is CASSPRTGGLDGYTF. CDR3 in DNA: TGTGCCAGCAGCCCTCGGACAGGGGGCCTTGATGGCTACACCTTC.

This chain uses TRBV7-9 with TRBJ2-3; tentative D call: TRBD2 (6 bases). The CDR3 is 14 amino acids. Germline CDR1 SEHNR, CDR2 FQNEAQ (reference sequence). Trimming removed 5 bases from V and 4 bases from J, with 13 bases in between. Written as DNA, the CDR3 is TGTGCCAGCAGCCCCGACGTAGCGGCAGATACGCAGTATTTT. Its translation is CASSPDVAADTQYF.

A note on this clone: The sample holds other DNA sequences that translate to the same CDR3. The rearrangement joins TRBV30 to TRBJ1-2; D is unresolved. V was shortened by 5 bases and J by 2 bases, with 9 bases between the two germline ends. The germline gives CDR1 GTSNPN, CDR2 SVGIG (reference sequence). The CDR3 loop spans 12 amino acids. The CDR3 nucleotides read TGTGCCTGGTCTGAGGGAAACTATGGCTACACCTTC. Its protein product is CAWSEGNYGYTF.

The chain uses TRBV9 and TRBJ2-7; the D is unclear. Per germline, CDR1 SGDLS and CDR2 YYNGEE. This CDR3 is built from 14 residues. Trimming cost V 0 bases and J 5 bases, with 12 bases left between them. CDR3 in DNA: TGTGCCAGCAGCGTAGTGGATCCGGTCAACGAGCAGTACTTC. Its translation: CASSVVDPVNEQYF.